These 23 T cell receptor beta chains share one sample of origin, sequenced in a study of T-cell memory formation after mild COVID-19. TCRdb ran MiXCR on the 5' RACE reads and lists one entry per CDR3 protein. Counted here are more than 350,000 distinct CDR3 sequences, more than 20% occurring once; the ten biggest clones make up under 15%. The material sequenced was PBMCs or a T cell subset sorted from them (not recorded which). These receptors originate from an adult woman who had mild COVID-19 (a few samples of this study predate the infection). Cell type and time point are not known.

The chain employs TRBV7-8 and TRBJ2-6; D gene uncertain. The length of the CDR3 is 11 residues. Germline-derived CDR1 and CDR2 are SGHVS and FQNEAQ. Between the trimmed V and J ends, which lost 4 bases and 11 bases, there was a span of 6 bases. In nucleotides, the CDR3 is TGTGCCAGCAGCTCACGCGACGTCCTGACTTTC. Its translation: CASSSRDVLTF.

The V call is TRBV12-5, the J call TRBJ2-1; 7 positions agree with TRBD1. V gave up 8 bases and J gave up 0 bases; unmatched junction bases: 4. CDR1 and CDR2 from the germline V gene are LGHNT and FRNRAP. The CDR3 is 14 residues long. The CDR3 reads CASSGTDSYNEQFF. The CDR3 DNA follows: TGTGCTAGTTCCGGGACAGACTCCTACAATGAGCAGTTCTTC.

The rearrangement joins TRBV5-6 to TRBJ2-5; D uncertain. The CDR3 is made up of 14 amino acids. Trimming removed 0 bases at V and 5 bases at J, with 11 bases between. The germline gives CDR1 SGHDT, CDR2 YYEEEE. CDR3 protein: CASSLDDWTETQYF. CDR3 nucleotide sequence: TGTGCCAGCAGCTTGGATGATTGGACGGAGACCCAGTACTTC.

V usage is TRBV28 and J usage is TRBJ2-3, with unresolved D. Germline CDR1 is MDHEN and CDR2 is SYDVKM. The CDR3 runs 14 residues. V lost 4 bases and J 2 bases, leaving 10 bases between the germline ends. CDR3 region: CASSSTYNTDTQYF. The CDR3 DNA sequence: TGTGCCAGCAGTTCCACCTACAACACAGATACGCAGTATTTT.

This clonotype is medium-sized by share. The chain recombines TRBV7-9 with TRBJ1-1; D ambiguous. Trimming shortened V by 3 bases and J by 4 bases, and 6 bases separated the two germline ends. CDR1 SEHNR and CDR2 FQNEAQ come from the germline V gene (reference sequence). This CDR3 is 12 amino acids long. CDR3 bases: TGTGCCAGCAGCTTTCCTGGCACTGAAGCTTTCTTT. It translates to CASSFPGTEAFF.

In its sample, this clonotype was seen a few times. This chain uses TRBV29-1 with TRBJ1-2, with D unclear. Trimming removed 4 bases from V and 2 bases from J, with 5 bases in between. Germline V gives CDR1 SQVTM, CDR2 ANQGSEA. This CDR3 has 11 amino acids. This CDR3 reads CSVGGNYGYTF. The CDR3 nucleotides read TGCAGCGTTGGAGGGAACTATGGCTACACCTTC. The full variable domain, rest sourced from reference TRBV29-1 and TRBJ1-2, is SAVISQKPSRDICQRGTSLTIQCQVDSQVTMMFWYRQQPGQSLTLIATANQGSEATYESGFVIDKFPISRPNLTFSTLTVSNMSPEDSSIYLCSVGGNYGYTFGSGTRLTVV.

This clonotype showed up just a few times. The chain combines TRBV7-3 with TRBJ2-2; D is uncertain. This CDR3 has 14 residues. Germline CDR1 and CDR2: SGHTA and FQGTGA. With 5 bases removed from V and 5 bases from J, the gap between germline ends came to 12 bases. CDR3 bases: TGTGCCAGCAGCGCAGACCTCCGTACCGGGGAGCTGTTTTTT. Amino acids: CASSADLRTGELFF.

The genes are TRBV5-1 and TRBJ1-1; TRBD1 is a possible D gene (6 bases). The CDR3 sequence is 16 residues long. The V end lost 2 bases, the J end lost 0 bases, and 14 bases lay between the germline ends. CDR1 SGHRS and CDR2 YFSETQ come from the germline V gene. The CDR3, as DNA: TGCGCCAGCAGCTTTTGGGCGGGGGCTATGAACACTGAAGCTTTCTTT. Protein: CASSFWAGAMNTEAFF.

This chain connects TRBV20-1 to TRBJ2-3, with TRBD2 matching over 13 bases. Looked up from germline, CDR1 is DFQATT and CDR2 is SNEGSKA (reference sequence). The CDR3 loop spans 16 amino acids. The J segment lost 6 bases and the V segment lost 1 base, leaving 7 bases of the junction unmatched. The CDR3 coding sequence is TGCAGTGCTAGAGGTCCGGGACTAGCGGGGTTGGATACGCAGTATTTT. Protein product: CSARGPGLAGLDTQYF.

Only a few counts were recorded for this clonotype. The CDR3 loop is CAIGQTVSNQPQHF. In DNA, the CDR3 is TGTGCCATCGGTCAAACAGTTAGCAATCAGCCCCAGCATTTT. The gene calls are TRBV10-3 and TRBJ1-5; D remains ambiguous. Trimming removed 8 bases at V and 0 bases at J, with 11 bases between. The CDR3 loop spans 14 amino acids. Germline lookup yields CDR1 ENHRY and CDR2 SYGVKD.

This clonotype was seen a few times. CDR3 nucleotide sequence: TGCGCCAGCAGCTTGGATGGGGGCTTGAAACGCACCTTC. As protein: CASSLDGGLKRTF. The rearrangement uses TRBV5-1 and TRBJ1-2; possibly TRBD1 for D (6 bases). The CDR3 extends over 13 amino acids. V was cut by 0 bases and J by 13 bases, with 16 bases left in between. Germline CDR1 SGHRS, CDR2 YFSETQ.

This chain joins TRBV14 and TRBJ2-1; D perhaps matches TRBD1 (6 bases). V dropped 8 bases and J dropped 3 bases, with 8 bases sitting between them. CDR1 SGHDN and CDR2 FVKESK come from the germline V gene. The CDR3 consists of 12 residues. CDR3 bases: TGTGCCAGCCGGGACATCTACAATGAGCAGTTCTTC. This codes for CASRDIYNEQFF.

This clonotype was counted ten times or more. The V and J genes are TRBV7-2 and TRBJ2-7, with TRBD2 identical over 8 bases. The CDR3 totals 15 residues. The V segment lost 2 bases and the J segment 1 base; nucleotides outside the gene matches: 4. CDR1 is SGHTA, CDR2 FQGNSA, per germline. The CDR3 bases are TGTGCCAGCAGCTTAAAGACTAGCGATTCCTACGAGCAGTACTTC. Translation gives CASSLKTSDSYEQYF.

This clonotype was observed a few times. The CDR3 protein is CAIWDRTFGQFF. CDR3 DNA sequence: TGTGCCATCTGGGACAGGACCTTTGGGCAGTTCTTC. The chain is built from TRBV10-3 and TRBJ2-1, with 8 bases lining up with TRBD1. This CDR3 contains 12 residues. The V segment lost 8 bases and the J segment 12 bases; nucleotides outside the gene matches: 9. Germline assignment: CDR1 ENHRY and CDR2 SYGVKD.

Only a few counts were recorded for this clonotype. The chain employs TRBV7-3 and TRBJ1-6, with D hard to call. Per the germline V gene, CDR1 is SGHTA and CDR2 is FQGTGA. Deletions cut 1 base from V and 6 bases from J, with 4 bases between. The CDR3 totals 13 residues. This chain's CDR3 is CASSLKANSPLHF. In nucleotides, the CDR3 is TGTGCCAGCAGCTTAAAGGCTAATTCACCCCTCCACTTT. Full variable domain (outside the CDR3, taken from reference TRBV7-3 and TRBJ1-6): GAGVSQTPSNKVTEKGKYVELRCDPISGHTALYWYRQSLGQGPEFLIYFQGTGAADDSGLPNDRFFAVRPEGSVSTLKIQRTERGDSAVYLCASSLKANSPLHFGNGTRLTVT.

This clonotype was detected only a few times. The chain combines TRBV2 with TRBJ1-1, with TRBD1 matching 8 bases. With V trimmed by 5 bases and J by 3 bases, 8 bases remained unmatched. The CDR3 loop spans 15 amino acids. Germline assignment: CDR1 SNHLY and CDR2 FYNNEI. CDR3 protein: CASSRRTGPDTEAFF. CDR3 in DNA: TGTGCCAGCAGTAGGAGGACAGGGCCTGACACTGAAGCTTTCTTT.

This clonotype was counted ten times or more. The chain has TRBV6-1 and TRBJ2-5, with D unclear. Germline V gene data show CDR1 as MNHNS and CDR2 as SASEGT. The CDR3 has 12 residues. With 1 base removed from V and 5 bases from J, the gap between germline ends came to 5 bases. The CDR3 nucleotides read TGTGCCAGCAGTGAAGGATGGGAGACCCAGTACTTC. Protein: CASSEGWETQYF.

V usage is TRBV10-3 and J usage is TRBJ2-1, with D uncertain. V was shortened by 6 bases and J by 5 bases, with 14 bases between the two germline ends. CDR3 length: 14 amino acids. Germline V lookup: CDR1 ENHRY, CDR2 SYGVKD. Written as DNA, the CDR3 is TGTGCCATCAGAAGCAAGCTCTTCAACAATGAGCAGTTCTTC. Encoded protein: CAIRSKLFNNEQFF.

The chain joins TRBV25-1 to TRBJ1-1; no reliable D call. This CDR3 spans 13 amino acids. V lost 1 base to trimming and J lost 3 bases, with 6 bases between them. CDR1 MGHDK and CDR2 SYGVNS come from the germline V gene. The CDR3 DNA reads as TGTGCCAGCAGTGAATCAGACTACACTGAAGCTTTCTTT. It yields the protein CASSESDYTEAFF.

The rearrangement uses TRBV27 and TRBJ2-4; D gene unclear. The germline gives CDR1 MNHEY, CDR2 SMNVEV (reference sequence). The CDR3 spans 14 residues. V was pared by 0 bases and J by 9 bases, with 12 bases between. In DNA, the CDR3 is TGTGCCAGCAGTTTATCGTGGGTCGACGGCATTCAGTACTTC. This translates into CASSLSWVDGIQYF.

This clonotype turned up a few times. The J gene is TRBJ2-7, the V gene TRBV11-3; 9 nucleotides align to TRBD1. From germline, CDR1 is SGHNT and CDR2 YENEEA. Unmatched junction bases numbered 8, after V lost 6 bases and J lost 5 bases. This CDR3 is 14 amino acids long. The CDR3 protein is CASRPNRGLDEQYF. The CDR3 nucleotides are TGTGCCAGCAGGCCGAACAGGGGGCTGGACGAGCAGTACTTC.

The V gene is TRBV5-1, the J gene TRBJ2-7; 8 bases agree with TRBD1. The CDR3 runs to 14 residues. The V gene's germline CDR1 is SGHRS and CDR2 YFSETQ. J lost 3 bases, V lost 4 bases, and 6 bases had no gene match. This CDR3 is CASSAGQVGYEQYF. For the CDR3, the DNA is TGCGCCAGCAGCGCGGGACAGGTCGGCTACGAGCAGTACTTC.

This chain connects TRBV11-2 to TRBJ1-4; D uncertain. Germline CDR1 reads SGHAT; CDR2 reads FQNNGV. The CDR3 loop spans 15 amino acids. V was shortened by 5 bases and J by 0 bases, with 10 bases between the two germline ends. The CDR3 region has the DNA TGTGCCAGCAGCCGGGAGGGTTCAACTAATGAAAAACTGTTTTTT. Its protein product is CASSREGSTNEKLFF.